This T cell receptor beta chain is drawn from a study of response to subunit inactivated influenza vaccine. The CDR3 is made up of 16 amino acids. Germline V lookup: CDR1 SGHTA, CDR2 FQGNSA. V lost 0 bases, J lost 0 bases, and 9 bases lay in between. Study-wide results and caveats: Authors proposed each seasonal influenza vaccination draws in few new T cells.

TCRdb processed the RT-PCR reads anew with MiXCR; each CDR3 protein has one entry. This sample has hundreds of thousands of distinct CDR3 sequences, with roughly 22% found just once. This clonotype was recorded many times. What it binds is not known. The starting material was PBMCs from blood, obtained approximately 20 months after vaccination. The chain is built from TRBV7-2 and TRBJ1-3; no clear D gene. The receptor was derived from a man aged 50 to 69 who received an inactivated influenza vaccine. The CDR3, as DNA: TGTGCCAGCAGCTTAGCTTCAGGACTCTCTGGAAACACCATATATTTT. Amino acid sequence: CASSLASGLSGNTIYF.